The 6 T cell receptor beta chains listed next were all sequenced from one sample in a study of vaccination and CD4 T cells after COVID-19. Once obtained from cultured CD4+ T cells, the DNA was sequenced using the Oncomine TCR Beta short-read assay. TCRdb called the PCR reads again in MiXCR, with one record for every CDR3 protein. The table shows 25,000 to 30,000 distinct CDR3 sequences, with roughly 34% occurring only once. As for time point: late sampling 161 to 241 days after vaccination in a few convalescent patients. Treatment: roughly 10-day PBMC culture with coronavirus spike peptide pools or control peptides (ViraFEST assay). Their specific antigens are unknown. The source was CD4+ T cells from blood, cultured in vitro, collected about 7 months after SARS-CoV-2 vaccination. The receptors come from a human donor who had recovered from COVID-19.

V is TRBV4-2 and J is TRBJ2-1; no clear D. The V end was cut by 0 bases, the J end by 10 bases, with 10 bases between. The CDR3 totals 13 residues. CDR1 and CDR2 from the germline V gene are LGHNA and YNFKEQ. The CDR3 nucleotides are TGTGCCAGCAGCCAAGACTTGCACCGGGAGCAGTTCTTC. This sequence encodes CASSQDLHREQFF.

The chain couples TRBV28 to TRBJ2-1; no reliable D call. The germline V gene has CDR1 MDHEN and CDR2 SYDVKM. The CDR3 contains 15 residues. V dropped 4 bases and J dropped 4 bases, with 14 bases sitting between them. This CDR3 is CASSYIGVSYNEQFF. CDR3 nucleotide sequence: TGTGCCAGCAGTTACATAGGAGTGTCTTACAATGAGCAGTTCTTC. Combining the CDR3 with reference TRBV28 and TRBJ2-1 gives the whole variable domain DVKVTQSSRYLVKRTGEKVFLECVQDMDHENMFWYRQDPGLGLRLIYFSYDVKMKEKGDIPEGYSVSREKKERFSLILESASTNQTSMYLCASSYIGVSYNEQFFGPGTRLTVL.

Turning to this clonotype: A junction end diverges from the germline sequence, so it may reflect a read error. CDR3 residues: CASQPAGDPDTRYF. In DNA form, the CDR3 reads TGTGCCAGCCAGCCAGCGGGTGACCCGGATACGCGGTATTTT. The chain has TRBV7-2 and TRBJ2-3, with TRBD2 as a possible D gene (6 bases). Germline values: CDR1 SGHTA, CDR2 FQGNSA. The length of the CDR3 is 14 residues.

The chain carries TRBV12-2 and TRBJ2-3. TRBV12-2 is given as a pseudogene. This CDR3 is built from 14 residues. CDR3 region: CASRLGPSTDTQYF. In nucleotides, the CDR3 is TGTGCAAGTCGCTTAGGACCTAGCACAGATACGCAGTATTTT.

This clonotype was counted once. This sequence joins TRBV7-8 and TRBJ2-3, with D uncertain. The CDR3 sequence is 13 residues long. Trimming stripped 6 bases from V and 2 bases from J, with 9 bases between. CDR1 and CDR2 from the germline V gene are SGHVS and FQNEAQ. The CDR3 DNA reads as TGTGCCAGCAGGCAGTCGTTCACAGATACGCAGTATTTT. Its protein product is CASRQSFTDTQYF.

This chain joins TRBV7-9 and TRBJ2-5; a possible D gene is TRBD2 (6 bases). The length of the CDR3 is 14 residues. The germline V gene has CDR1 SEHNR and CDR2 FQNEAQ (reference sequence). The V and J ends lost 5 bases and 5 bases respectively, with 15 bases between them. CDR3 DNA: TGTGCCAGCAGCCCCGGGACTGGGTGGGAGACCCAGTACTTC. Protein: CASSPGTGWETQYF.